The 32 T cell receptor beta chains below come from one sample, sequenced in a study of cytomegalovirus exposure and HLA in healthy donors. PCR primers comprised 60 Vbeta and 13 Jbeta primers. The method was immunoSEQ multiplex PCR; TCRdb's version includes in-frame clones alone and lacks a portion of them. The sample consists of around 91,000 clones, 86% of them appearing once. The sequenced sample consisted of PBMCs. These receptors were obtained from a man aged 25 to 40 in good health and CMV-seropositive.

The chain links TRBV15 to TRBJ2-5, with 7 bases aligning to TRBD1. Losses at the gene ends were 0 bases for V and 5 bases for J; bases not matched to a gene: 3. Germline V gives CDR1 LNHNV, CDR2 YYDKDF (reference sequence). This CDR3 comprises 14 residues. As DNA, the CDR3 is TGTGCCACCAGCAGAGATAGGGGGCGGGAGACCCAGTACTTC. Translation gives CATSRDRGRETQYF. Full variable domain (remainder filled in from reference TRBV15 and TRBJ2-5): DAMVIQNPRYQVTQFGKPVTLSCSQTLNHNVMYWYQQKSSQAPKLLFHYYDKDFNNEADTPDNFQSRRPNTSFCFLDIRSPGLGDTAMYLCATSRDRGRETQYFGPGTRLLVL.

The chain employs TRBV2 and TRBJ2-7, with D possibly matching TRBD2 (5 bases). The germline V gene encodes CDR1 SNHLY and CDR2 FYNNEI. The CDR3 extends over 12 amino acids. Trimming removed 4 bases at V and 6 bases at J, with 10 bases between. CDR3 residues: CASSGGGGEQYF. CDR3 nucleotide sequence: TGTGCCAGCAGTGGCGGAGGCGGCGAGCAGTACTTC.

The gene calls are TRBV6-1 and TRBJ1-1; unclear D gene. The germline CDR1 and CDR2 sequences are MNHNS and SASEGT. V gave up 2 bases and J gave up 0 bases, with 13 bases separating them. The CDR3 contains 16 residues. The CDR3 is CASSEPYHSMNTEAFF. CDR3 in DNA: TGTGCCAGCAGTGAACCTTATCATAGCATGAACACTGAAGCTTTCTTT.

CDR3 amino acids: CASSVGYQGQGGLDEQFF. CDR3 nucleotide sequence: TGTGCCAGCAGCGTAGGGTATCAGGGTCAGGGGGGTTTGGATGAGCAGTTCTTC. V and J are TRBV9 and TRBJ2-1, with a weak D call TRBD1 (7 bases). Germline lookup yields CDR1 SGDLS and CDR2 YYNGEE. The CDR3 totals 18 residues. Trimming removed 0 bases at V and 8 bases at J, with 24 bases between.

The CDR3 loop is CASSPIGTGPGYGSAGELFF. CDR3 coding DNA: TGTGCCAGCAGCCCCATCGGGACAGGGCCAGGATATGGTTCCGCCGGGGAGCTGTTTTTT. The rearrangement uses TRBV27 and TRBJ2-2, with TRBD1 matching over 9 bases. J was trimmed by 6 bases and V by 6 bases; bases with no gene match: 23. This CDR3 is built from 20 residues. CDR1 MNHEY and CDR2 SMNVEV come from the germline V gene (reference sequence).

V usage is TRBV11-2 and J usage is TRBJ2-1, with TRBD2 matching 12 bases. The CDR3 covers 16 residues. V trimming: 5 bases; J trimming: 6 bases; junction bases outside the gene matches: 8. From germline, CDR1 is SGHAT and CDR2 FQNNGV. CDR3 sequence (DNA): TGTGCCAGCAGCGCACAACTAGCGGGAGGCCGCAATGAGCAGTTCTTC. Translating gives CASSAQLAGGRNEQFF.

This sequence joins TRBV29-1 and TRBJ2-1; 8 bases line up with TRBD2. This CDR3 is 14 amino acids long. Germline trimming cut 6 bases from V and 0 bases from J; bases unmatched to any gene: 4. Germline CDR1 is SQVTM and CDR2 is ANQGSEA. In DNA, the CDR3 is TGCAGCGTGGATAGCGGGGCCTCCTACAATGAGCAGTTCTTC. Amino acids: CSVDSGASYNEQFF.

This chain links TRBV28 with TRBJ1-2; TRBD1 matches 7 bases. The germline CDR1 and CDR2 sequences are MDHEN and SYDVKM. This CDR3 has 15 residues. The trim removed 6 bases at V and 0 bases at J, leaving 7 bases unmatched. In nucleotides, the CDR3 is TGTGCCAGCAGGAAAACAGGGGTCCCTAACTATGGCTACACCTTC. Its protein is CASRKTGVPNYGYTF.

The rearrangement joins TRBV5-1 to TRBJ2-2; D gene ambiguous. Trimming stripped 1 base from V and 0 bases from J, with 4 bases between. The CDR3 has 14 amino acids. From germline, CDR1 is SGHRS and CDR2 YFSETQ. The CDR3 spells CASSLNSNTGELFF. Written as DNA, the CDR3 is TGCGCCAGCAGCTTGAACTCGAACACCGGGGAGCTGTTTTTT.

This clone has more than one count but fewer than ten. The chain is built from TRBV15 and TRBJ2-3; D is perhaps TRBD2 (5 bases). CDR1 LNHNV and CDR2 YYDKDF come from the germline V gene (reference sequence). The CDR3 sequence is 14 residues long. Trimming removed 3 bases at V and 3 bases at J, with 10 bases between. CDR3 in amino acids: CATSRRAETDTQYF. The CDR3 DNA is TGTGCCACCAGCAGGAGGGCCGAAACAGATACGCAGTATTTT. The complete variable domain, with remaining parts taken from reference TRBV15 and TRBJ2-3, reads DAMVIQNPRYQVTQFGKPVTLSCSQTLNHNVMYWYQQKSSQAPKLLFHYYDKDFNNEADTPDNFQSRRPNTSFCFLDIRSPGLGDTAMYLCATSRRAETDTQYFGPGTRLTVL.

This rearrangement joins TRBV28 to TRBJ1-5; perhaps TRBD1 as D (5 bases). The CDR3 runs 19 residues. Deletions cut 4 bases from V and 2 bases from J, with 24 bases between. The germline V gene encodes CDR1 MDHEN and CDR2 SYDVKM. The CDR3 sequence: CASSSWALRGGERNQPQHF. The CDR3, as DNA: TGTGCCAGCAGTTCTTGGGCCCTCCGGGGAGGGGAGCGCAATCAGCCCCAGCATTTT. Using reference TRBV28 and TRBJ1-5 for the parts outside the CDR3, the full variable domain is DVKVTQSSRYLVKRTGEKVFLECVQDMDHENMFWYRQDPGLGLRLIYFSYDVKMKEKGDIPEGYSVSREKKERFSLILESASTNQTSMYLCASSSWALRGGERNQPQHFGDGTRLSIL.

This clone was seen a single time. The chain combines TRBV5-4 with TRBJ2-1; TRBD2 agrees at 7 bases. The CDR3 covers 14 residues. Looked up from germline, CDR1 is SGHNT and CDR2 is YYREEE (reference sequence). J gave up 8 bases and V 0 bases, and 5 bases lay outside the gene matches. CDR3 DNA sequence: TGTGCCAGCAGCTTGGTGGGAGGGCCGGATGAGCAGTTCTTC. Its protein product is CASSLVGGPDEQFF. The full variable domain, with the rest looked up from reference TRBV5-4 and TRBJ2-1, is ETGVTQSPTHLIKTRGQQVTLRCSSQSGHNTVSWYQQALGQGPQFIFQYYREEENGRGNFPPRFSGLQFPNYSSELNVNALELDDSALYLCASSLVGGPDEQFFGPGTRLTVL.

V is TRBV15 and J is TRBJ2-3, with a tentative D call TRBD1 (7 bases). Germline lookup yields CDR1 LNHNV and CDR2 YYDKDF (reference sequence). The CDR3 extends over 18 amino acids. Trimming cost V 1 base and J 8 bases, with 25 bases left between them. This CDR3 reads CATSRVEGALLNGATQYF. The DNA of the CDR3 is TGTGCCACCAGCAGAGTGGAGGGGGCCCTTCTCAATGGCGCTACGCAGTATTTT.

The gene calls are TRBV2 and TRBJ2-1, with 8 bases that match TRBD2. V lost 8 bases, J lost 2 bases, and 5 bases stayed unmatched. Looked up from germline, CDR1 is SNHLY and CDR2 is FYNNEI. The length of the CDR3 is 14 residues. The CDR3 loop is CASDTSGTYNEQFF. The CDR3 coding sequence is TGTGCCAGCGATACTAGCGGCACCTACAATGAGCAGTTCTTC.

This clone has a handful of counts. CDR3 residues: CASSARRGGTYEQYF. DNA of the CDR3: TGTGCCAGCAGCGCAAGGAGGGGGGGGACCTACGAGCAGTACTTC. V usage is TRBV7-2 and J usage is TRBJ2-7; a weak D match, TRBD2 (7 bases). Germline-derived CDR1 and CDR2 are SGHTA and FQGNSA. The V and J ends lost 5 bases and 2 bases respectively, with 16 bases between them. This CDR3 comprises 15 residues.

The chain recombines TRBV19 with TRBJ2-5; 8 positions agree with TRBD2. V was clipped by 3 bases and J by 2 bases; unmatched bases: 5. This CDR3 is 15 amino acids long. Germline V lookup: CDR1 LNHDA, CDR2 SQIVND (reference sequence). The CDR3 spells CASSIVAGIQETQYF. CDR3 DNA: TGTGCCAGTAGTATTGTAGCGGGGATACAAGAGACCCAGTACTTC.

In its sample, this clone was seen a few times. The chain carries TRBV7-3 and TRBJ2-1; 8 bases align to TRBD2. The germline V gene encodes CDR1 SGHTA and CDR2 FQGTGA. The CDR3 consists of 15 residues. The junction had 8 bases not matched to a gene; V was cut back by 4 bases and J by 6 bases. CDR3 in DNA: TGTGCCAGCAGCTCACAAAATAGCGGGGTCAATGAGCAGTTCTTC. It is translated as CASSSQNSGVNEQFF.

The chain links TRBV5-1 to TRBJ2-7, with TRBD1 matching over 7 bases. Trimming took 5 bases from V and 4 from J; bases not matched to a gene: 9. Germline values: CDR1 SGHRS, CDR2 YFSETQ. The CDR3 totals 14 residues. As DNA, the CDR3 is TGCGCCAGCAGACGGGACAGCGGAAAATACGAGCAGTACTTC. Translating it yields CASRRDSGKYEQYF.

The chain has TRBV5-1 and TRBJ2-1; maybe TRBD2 (6 bases). Trimming took 2 bases from V and 5 from J, leaving 14 bases between them. The CDR3 loop spans 15 amino acids. Germline CDR1 is SGHRS and CDR2 is YFSETQ. The CDR3 bases are TGCGCCAGCAGCTTAACGGGAGAGGGGCACAATGAGCAGTTCTTC. The encoded protein is CASSLTGEGHNEQFF.

This clone has only one observation. This rearrangement joins TRBV5-1 to TRBJ2-1, with D possibly being TRBD2 (6 bases). The germline CDR1 and CDR2 sequences are SGHRS and YFSETQ. V dropped 0 bases and J dropped 8 bases, with 12 bases sitting between them. The CDR3 extends over 14 amino acids. The CDR3, as DNA: TGCGCCAGCAGCTTGGATGGAGGGAGCGATGAGCAGTTCTTC. Protein product: CASSLDGGSDEQFF.

This clone was recorded once. Written as DNA, the CDR3 is TGTGCCAGTAGTTTCGGACTAGCGGGACCCCAAGAGACCCAGTACTTC. Protein: CASSFGLAGPQETQYF. The chain links TRBV19 to TRBJ2-5, with 12 bases lining up with TRBD2. The CDR3 runs 16 residues. Germline trimming cut 5 bases from V and 1 base from J; bases unmatched to any gene: 5. The V gene's germline CDR1 is LNHDA and CDR2 SQIVND (reference sequence).

V is TRBV5-6 and J is TRBJ1-3, with 11 positions matching TRBD1. CDR1 is SGHDT and CDR2 is YYEEEE in the germline V gene. The CDR3 loop spans 15 amino acids. J lost 2 bases, V lost 4 bases, and 2 bases had no gene match. The CDR3 loop is CASSPGQGAGNTIYF. The DNA of the CDR3 is TGTGCCAGCAGCCCGGGACAGGGGGCTGGAAACACCATATATTTT.

This clone showed up just once. The rearrangement links TRBV28 to TRBJ2-5, with D perhaps TRBD1 (6 bases). Near its end, the DNA agrees better with TRBJ2-7, so the J call may be wrong. Germline-derived CDR1 and CDR2 are MDHEN and SYDVKM. The CDR3 is made up of 12 amino acids. The CDR3 DNA reads as TGTGCCAGCAGTAGGACAGTCCACGAGCAGTACTTC. The encoded protein is CASSRTVHEQYF.

Concerning this clone: Other DNA sequences in the same sample also yield this CDR3. The rearrangement uses TRBV9 and TRBJ2-5, with 8 bases fitting TRBD1. Germline assignment: CDR1 SGDLS and CDR2 YYNGEE. V trimming: 0 bases; J trimming: 4 bases; junction bases outside the gene matches: 5. The CDR3 sequence is 15 residues long. The CDR3 is CASSVAPTGAETQYF. In DNA form, the CDR3 reads TGTGCCAGCAGCGTAGCTCCGACAGGGGCAGAGACCCAGTACTTC.

This chain connects TRBV6-5 to TRBJ1-2; the D is unclear. This CDR3 region has 12 residues. The V end lost 0 bases, the J end lost 8 bases, and 7 bases lay between the germline ends. Per germline, CDR1 MNHEY and CDR2 SVGAGI. CDR3 in amino acids: CASSYSTEGYTF. The CDR3 DNA sequence: TGTGCCAGCAGTTACTCGACTGAGGGCTACACCTTC.

The J gene is TRBJ2-1, the V gene TRBV10-1, with 9 bases aligning to TRBD2. V dropped 4 bases and J dropped 4; count of bases not matched to a gene: 8. Germline V CDR1 and CDR2: WNHNN, SYGVQD (reference sequence). The CDR3 is 16 amino acids. The chain's CDR3 is CASSGSAGGPYNEQFF. As DNA, the CDR3 is TGCGCCAGCAGTGGCTCAGCGGGAGGACCGTACAATGAGCAGTTCTTC.

The J gene is TRBJ2-1, the V gene TRBV28, with D hard to call. The CDR3 runs 12 residues. V lost 4 bases and J 4 bases, leaving 5 bases between the germline ends. Per the germline V gene, CDR1 is MDHEN and CDR2 is SYDVKM. CDR3 sequence: CASSWAYNEQFF. The CDR3 coding sequence is TGTGCCAGCAGTTGGGCTTACAATGAGCAGTTCTTC.

The chain is built from TRBV19 and TRBJ1-5, with TRBD1 as a possible D gene (5 bases). This CDR3 region has 14 residues. The germline gives CDR1 LNHDA, CDR2 SQIVND (reference sequence). The ends were cut back, 8 bases at V and 0 bases at J, with 11 bases in the middle. DNA for the CDR3: TGTGCCAGTCGCCAGGGTTATAGCAATCAGCCCCAGCATTTT. This encodes CASRQGYSNQPQHF.

The CDR3 nucleotides read TGTGCCACCGTTGGGGGACTAGCGGGCCAAGAGACCCAGTACTTC. Translated: CATVGGLAGQETQYF. The genes are TRBV15 and TRBJ2-5, with TRBD2 identical over 12 bases. The trim removed 8 bases at V and 1 base at J, leaving 5 bases unmatched. The CDR3 extends over 15 amino acids. Per the germline V gene, CDR1 is LNHNV and CDR2 is YYDKDF (reference sequence).

The chain has TRBV5-6 and TRBJ1-6; 7 nucleotides match TRBD1. The CDR3 consists of 18 residues. V lost 4 bases, J lost 0 bases, and 10 bases stayed unmatched. Germline loops: CDR1 SGHDT, CDR2 YYEEEE. Here the CDR3 reads CASSLPGQRASYNSPLHF. For the CDR3, the DNA is TGTGCCAGCAGCCTCCCGGGACAGAGAGCCTCCTATAATTCACCCCTCCACTTT.

This clone appeared once. The chain is built from TRBV9 and TRBJ1-2; D is unresolved. Germline assignment: CDR1 SGDLS and CDR2 YYNGEE. The V end was cut by 0 bases, the J end by 1 base, with 13 bases between. CDR3 length: 16 residues. CDR3 sequence: CASSVDGREDNYGYTF. DNA of the CDR3: TGTGCCAGCAGCGTAGATGGTAGGGAGGATAACTATGGCTACACCTTC.

V is TRBV19 and J is TRBJ1-1; perhaps TRBD1 as D (5 bases). Trimming shortened V by 3 bases and J by 1 base, and 12 bases separated the two germline ends. This CDR3 is built from 15 residues. In germline, CDR1 is LNHDA, CDR2 SQIVND (reference sequence). The CDR3 bases are TGTGCCAGTAGTATCGGAGGGGTCTGGAACACTGAAGCTTTCTTT. Translated, it gives CASSIGGVWNTEAFF.